This record looks at one T cell receptor (beta chain) sequence and its context. Its antigen remains unidentified. The CDR3 extends over 15 amino acids. V lost 4 bases and J 0 bases, leaving 14 bases between the germline ends. Germline-derived CDR1 and CDR2 are SGDLS and YYNGEE. Deep level was the assay's run setting. Sequencing used immunoSEQ multiplex PCR; TCRdb keeps in-frame clones, though not all of them. The sample includes more than 550,000 clones, roughly 87% of them seen just once. This sample stems from a study of shared clonotypes between healthy human individuals. Whole-study results and caveats: The study found 4.5% to 5% of naive CD4 clonotypes shared across a few donors.

The donors, all of them Caucasian adults, lived in Nashville, Tennessee. CD8 memory merged CD45RO+ with CCR7-negative CD45RA+ TemRA cells. The chain is built from TRBV9 and TRBJ2-7; D may correspond to TRBD1 or TRBD2 (5 bases each). Sequenced input: memory CD8+ T cells from PBMCs. As for subset: CD45RO+ cells pooled with CCR7-negative TemRA cells. This TCR was sampled from a man younger than 35 in good health. Some clones in this sample may be carry-over from other donors' samples. This chain's CDR3 is CASSPMGPSSYEQYF. The CDR3 nucleotides read TGTGCCAGCAGCCCGATGGGACCTAGCTCCTACGAGCAGTACTTC.